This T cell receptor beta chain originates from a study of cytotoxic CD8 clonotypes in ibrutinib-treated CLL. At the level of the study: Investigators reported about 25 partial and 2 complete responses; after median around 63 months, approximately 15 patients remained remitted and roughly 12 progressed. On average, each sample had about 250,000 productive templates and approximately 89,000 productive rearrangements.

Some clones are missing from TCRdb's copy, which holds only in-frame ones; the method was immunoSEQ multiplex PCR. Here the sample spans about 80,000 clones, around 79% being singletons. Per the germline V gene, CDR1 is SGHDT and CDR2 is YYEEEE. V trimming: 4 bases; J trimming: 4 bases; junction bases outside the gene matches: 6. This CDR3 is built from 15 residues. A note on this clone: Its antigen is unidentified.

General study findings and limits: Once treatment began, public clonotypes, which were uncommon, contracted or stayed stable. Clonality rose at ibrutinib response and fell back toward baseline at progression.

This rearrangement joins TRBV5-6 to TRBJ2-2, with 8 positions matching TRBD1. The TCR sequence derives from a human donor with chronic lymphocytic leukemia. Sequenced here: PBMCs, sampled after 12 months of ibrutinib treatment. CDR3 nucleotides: TGTGCCAGCAGCCAACAGGGGGTCGGCACCGGGGAGCTGTTTTTT. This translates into CASSQQGVGTGELFF.